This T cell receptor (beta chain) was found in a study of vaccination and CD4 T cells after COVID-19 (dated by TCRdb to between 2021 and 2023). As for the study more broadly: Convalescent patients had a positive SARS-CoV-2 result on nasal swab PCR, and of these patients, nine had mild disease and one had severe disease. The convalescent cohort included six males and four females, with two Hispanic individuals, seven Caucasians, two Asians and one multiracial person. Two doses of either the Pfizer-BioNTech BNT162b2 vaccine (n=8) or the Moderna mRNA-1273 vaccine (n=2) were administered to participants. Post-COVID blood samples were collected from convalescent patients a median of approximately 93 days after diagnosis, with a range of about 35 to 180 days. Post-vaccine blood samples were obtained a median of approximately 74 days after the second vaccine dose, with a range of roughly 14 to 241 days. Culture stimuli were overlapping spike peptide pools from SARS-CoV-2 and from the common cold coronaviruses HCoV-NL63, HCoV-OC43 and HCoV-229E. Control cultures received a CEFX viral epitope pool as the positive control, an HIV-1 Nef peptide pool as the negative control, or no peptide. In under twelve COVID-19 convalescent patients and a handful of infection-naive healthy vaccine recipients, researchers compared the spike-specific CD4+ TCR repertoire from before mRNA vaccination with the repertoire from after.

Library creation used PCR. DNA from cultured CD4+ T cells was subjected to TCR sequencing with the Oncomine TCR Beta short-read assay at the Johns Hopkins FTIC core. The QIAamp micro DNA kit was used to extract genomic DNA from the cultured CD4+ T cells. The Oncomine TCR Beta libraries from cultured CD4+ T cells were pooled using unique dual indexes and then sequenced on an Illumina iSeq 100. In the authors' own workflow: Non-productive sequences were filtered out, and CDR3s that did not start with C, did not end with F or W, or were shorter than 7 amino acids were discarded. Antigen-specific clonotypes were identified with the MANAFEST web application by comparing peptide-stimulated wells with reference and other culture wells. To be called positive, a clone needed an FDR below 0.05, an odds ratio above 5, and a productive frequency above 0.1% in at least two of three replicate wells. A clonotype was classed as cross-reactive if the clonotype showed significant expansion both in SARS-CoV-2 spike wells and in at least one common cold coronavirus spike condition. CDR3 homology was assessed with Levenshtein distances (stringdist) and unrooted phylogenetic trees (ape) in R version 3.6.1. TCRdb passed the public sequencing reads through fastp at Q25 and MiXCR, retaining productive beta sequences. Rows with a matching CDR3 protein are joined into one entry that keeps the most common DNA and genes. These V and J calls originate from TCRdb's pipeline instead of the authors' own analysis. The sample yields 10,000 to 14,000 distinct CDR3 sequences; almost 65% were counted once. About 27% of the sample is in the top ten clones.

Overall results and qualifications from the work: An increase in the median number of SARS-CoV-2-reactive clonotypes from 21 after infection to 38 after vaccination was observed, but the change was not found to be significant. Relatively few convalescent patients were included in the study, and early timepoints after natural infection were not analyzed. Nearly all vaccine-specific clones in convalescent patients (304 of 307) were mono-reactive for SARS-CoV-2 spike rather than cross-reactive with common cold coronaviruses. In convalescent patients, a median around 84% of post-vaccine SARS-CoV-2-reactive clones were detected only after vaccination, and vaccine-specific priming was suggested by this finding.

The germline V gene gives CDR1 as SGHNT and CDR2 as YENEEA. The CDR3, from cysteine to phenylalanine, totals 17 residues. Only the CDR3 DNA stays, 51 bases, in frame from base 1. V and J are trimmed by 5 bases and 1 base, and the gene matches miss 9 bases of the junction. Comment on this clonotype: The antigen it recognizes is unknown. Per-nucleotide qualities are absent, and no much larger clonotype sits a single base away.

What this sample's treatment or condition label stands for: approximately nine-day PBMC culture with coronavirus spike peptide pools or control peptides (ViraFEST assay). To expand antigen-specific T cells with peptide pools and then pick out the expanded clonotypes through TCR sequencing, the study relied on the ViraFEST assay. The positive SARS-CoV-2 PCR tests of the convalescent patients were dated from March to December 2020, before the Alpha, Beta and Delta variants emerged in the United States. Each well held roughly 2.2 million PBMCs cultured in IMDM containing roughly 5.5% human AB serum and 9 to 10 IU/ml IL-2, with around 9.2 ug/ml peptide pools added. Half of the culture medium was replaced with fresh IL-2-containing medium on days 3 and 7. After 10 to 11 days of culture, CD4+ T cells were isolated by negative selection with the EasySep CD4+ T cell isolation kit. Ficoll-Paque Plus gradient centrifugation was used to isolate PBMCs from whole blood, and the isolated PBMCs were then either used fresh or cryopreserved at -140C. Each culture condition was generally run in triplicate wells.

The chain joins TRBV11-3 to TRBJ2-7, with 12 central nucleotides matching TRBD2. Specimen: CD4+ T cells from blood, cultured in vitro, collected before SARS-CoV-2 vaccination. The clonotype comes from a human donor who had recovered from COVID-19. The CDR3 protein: CASSPGTSGPPSYEQYF. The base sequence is TGTGCCAGCAGCCCCGGGACTAGCGGGCCTCCGTCCTACGAGCAGTACTTC. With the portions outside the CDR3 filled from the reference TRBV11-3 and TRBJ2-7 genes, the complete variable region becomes EAGVVQSPRYKIIEKKQPVAFWCNPISGHNTLYWYLQNLGQGPELLIRYENEEAVDDSQLPKDRFSAERLKGVDSTLKIQPAELGDSAVYLCASSPGTSGPPSYEQYFGPGTRLTVT.